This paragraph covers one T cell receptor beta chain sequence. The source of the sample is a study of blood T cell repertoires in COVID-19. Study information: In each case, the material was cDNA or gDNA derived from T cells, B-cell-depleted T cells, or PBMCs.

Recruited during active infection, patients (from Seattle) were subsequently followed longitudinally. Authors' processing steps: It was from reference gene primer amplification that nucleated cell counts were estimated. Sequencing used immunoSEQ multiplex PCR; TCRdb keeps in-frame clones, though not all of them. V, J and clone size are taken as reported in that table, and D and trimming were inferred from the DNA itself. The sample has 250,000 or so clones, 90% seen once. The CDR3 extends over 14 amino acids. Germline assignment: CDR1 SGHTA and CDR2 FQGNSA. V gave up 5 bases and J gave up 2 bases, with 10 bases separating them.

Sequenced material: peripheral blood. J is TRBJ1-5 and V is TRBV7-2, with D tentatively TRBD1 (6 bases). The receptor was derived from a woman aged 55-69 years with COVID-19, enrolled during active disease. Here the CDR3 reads CASSQTGRNQPQHF. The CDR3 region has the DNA TGTGCCAGCAGCCAGACAGGCCGCAATCAGCCCCAGCATTTT.